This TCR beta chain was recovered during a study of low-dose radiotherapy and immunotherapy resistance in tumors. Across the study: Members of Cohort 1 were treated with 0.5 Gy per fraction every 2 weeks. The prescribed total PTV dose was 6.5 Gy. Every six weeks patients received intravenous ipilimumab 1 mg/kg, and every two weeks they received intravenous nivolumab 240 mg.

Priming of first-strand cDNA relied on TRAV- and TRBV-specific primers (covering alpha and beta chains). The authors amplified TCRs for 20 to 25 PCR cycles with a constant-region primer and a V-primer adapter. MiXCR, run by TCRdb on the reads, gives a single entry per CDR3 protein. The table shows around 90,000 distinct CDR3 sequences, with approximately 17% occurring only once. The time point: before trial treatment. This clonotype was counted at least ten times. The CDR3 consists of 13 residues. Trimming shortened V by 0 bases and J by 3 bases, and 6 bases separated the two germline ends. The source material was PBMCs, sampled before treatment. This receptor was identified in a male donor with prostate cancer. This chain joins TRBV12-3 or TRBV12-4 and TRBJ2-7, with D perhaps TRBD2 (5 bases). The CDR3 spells CASSLAGLYEQYF. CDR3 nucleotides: TGTGCCAGCAGTTTAGCCGGACTCTACGAGCAGTACTTC.